The rows below give T cell receptor beta chains drawn from one sample of a study of blood T cells in healthy people across ages. TCRdb re-analysed the 5' RACE reads in MiXCR, keeping a single row per CDR3 protein. The data hold 600,000 to 800,000 distinct CDR3 sequences, with 21% observed a single time. The sequenced sample was blood. These receptors all come from a man aged 65 to 79 in good health. CDR3s include the opening cysteine and the closing phenylalanine or tryptophan. D genes are given only for firm matches. The listing skips clone size in some rows; elsewhere it reads once, few, many or a size class.

v_call	d_call	clone_size	j_call	cdr3_nt	cdr3_aa
TRBV9	.	many	TRBJ2-1	TGTGCCAGCAGCGTAGATTTGCGCCTCAATGAGCAGTTCTTC	CASSVDLRLNEQFF
TRBV7-2	TRBD1	.	TRBJ2-3	TGTGCCAGCAGCTTAGTGACAGGGTATCGCACAGATACGCAGTATTTT	CASSLVTGYRTDTQYF
TRBV20-1	.	.	TRBJ2-1	TGCAGTGCTAGAGATCGGATGGCCCACCTACCGGAGCAGTTCTTC	CSARDRMAHLPEQFF
TRBV14	.	few	TRBJ2-7	TGTGCCAGCAGCCAATTGTCAGGGACAAAGTCCTACGAGCAGTACTTC	CASSQLSGTKSYEQYF
TRBV12-3/TRBV12-4	.	many	TRBJ2-7	TGTGCCAGCAGTCCTTCTCTCCGAAGCTCCTACGAGCAGTACTTC	CASSPSLRSSYEQYF
TRBV27	TRBD1	few	TRBJ1-4	TGTGCCAGCAGTTTATTGCGACAGGGGAATGAAAAACTGTTTTTT	CASSLLRQGNEKLFF
TRBV9	.	few	TRBJ2-7	TGTGCCAGCAGCGTTACTATTCTGGACGAGCAGTACTTC	CASSVTILDEQYF
TRBV4-3	TRBD2	many	TRBJ2-7	TGCGCCAGCAGCCTCAATTGGCGGGAGAACTACGAGCAGTACTTC	CASSLNWRENYEQYF
TRBV10-3	TRBD1	.	TRBJ1-2	TGTGCCATCAGTGAGTCCTCCATGGGACAGGGGGCCTATGGCTACACCTTC	CAISESSMGQGAYGYTF
TRBV12-3/TRBV12-4	.	.	TRBJ2-5	TGTGCCAGCAGTTTTAGGACAGAACAAGAGACCCAGTACTTC	CASSFRTEQETQYF
TRBV11-2	.	.	TRBJ1-1	TGTGCCAGCAGCTCGCAGGTGAACACTGAAGCTTTCTTT	CASSSQVNTEAFF
TRBV7-7	TRBD2	many	TRBJ2-5	TGTGCTAGCAGCTTAGGACTAGCGGACGACGGAGAGACCCAGTACTTC	CASSLGLADDGETQYF
TRBV3-1	TRBD2	few	TRBJ2-7	TGTGCCAGCAGTCAAGCCCGACTAGCGGGATACGAGCAGTACTTC	CASSQARLAGYEQYF
TRBV20-1	TRBD1	.	TRBJ2-7	TGCAGTGCTCCTTGGACAGGGTCTCGGTCCTACGAGCAGTACTTC	CSAPWTGSRSYEQYF
TRBV2	.	few	TRBJ2-5	TGTGCCAGCACCCCCAACAGGGAAGAGACCCAGTACTTC	CASTPNREETQYF
TRBV7-9	TRBD1	.	TRBJ2-7	TGTGCCAGCAGCTTAGAAAGTGGCGACAGGGGCTTCTACGAGCAGTACTTC	CASSLESGDRGFYEQYF
TRBV6-1	.	.	TRBJ2-7	TGTGCCAGCACACAATCCTACGAGCAGTACTTC	CASTQSYEQYF
TRBV20-1	.	.	TRBJ2-7	TGCAGTGCTAGAGATCGCCAGGGTAGCTCCTACGAGCAGTACTTC	CSARDRQGSSYEQYF
TRBV6-1	.	few	TRBJ2-7	TGTGCCAGCAAAGGGCTACTATACGAGCAGTACTTC	CASKGLLYEQYF
TRBV3-1	TRBD2	.	TRBJ2-5	TGTGCCAGCAGCCAAGCTGGGGGACTAGCGGGAGTGTTGCGAGAGACCCAGTACTTC	CASSQAGGLAGVLRETQYF
TRBV3-1	.	few	TRBJ1-1	TGTGCCAGCAGCCCCACCGGGGCTTTGAACACTGAAGCTTTCTTT	CASSPTGALNTEAFF
TRBV7-6	.	.	TRBJ2-1	TGTGCCAGCAGCTTAGATAGTGGGGGGAGGGGGAGCTACAATGAGCAGTTCTTC	CASSLDSGGRGSYNEQFF
TRBV7-2	.	many	TRBJ2-1	TGTGCCAGCAGTTTAGCCGTTTACAATGAGCAGTTCTTC	CASSLAVYNEQFF
TRBV7-9	TRBD1	few	TRBJ2-1	TGTGCCAGCAGCGGACAGGGAAGGGACTACAATGAGCAGTTCTTC	CASSGQGRDYNEQFF
TRBV20-1	.	.	TRBJ2-7	TGCAGTGCCCCTAGTCCCAAGAACTACGAGCAGTACTTC	CSAPSPKNYEQYF
TRBV7-8	TRBD1	.	TRBJ2-4	TGTGCCAGCAGCTCCCGGGACAGGGGAGGATTGGGCATTCAGTACTTC	CASSSRDRGGLGIQYF
TRBV14	TRBD2	many	TRBJ2-4	TGTGCCAGCAGCCTGACTAGCGGGAGGGCCAAAAACATTCAGTACTTC	CASSLTSGRAKNIQYF
TRBV28	TRBD1	few	TRBJ2-1	TGTGCCAGCAGTTTATATGGTAGGGGGAGACAGGGAAGCTATGAGCAGTTCTTC	CASSLYGRGRQGSYEQFF
TRBV6-2/TRBV6-3	TRBD1	few	TRBJ1-2	TGTGCCAGCAGTTACTCAGGGGGCTCCCGTGGCTACACCTTC	CASSYSGGSRGYTF
TRBV7-3	.	.	TRBJ1-1	TGTGCCAGCAGCCATTTCCCGGGGGCTGAAGCTTTCTTT	CASSHFPGAEAFF
TRBV28	.	.	TRBJ1-6	TGTGCCAGCAGTTCCGTCCCACCCCTCCACTTT	CASSSVPPLHF
TRBV14	.	.	TRBJ2-5	TGTGCCAGCAGCCAAACCGGTCTTGGGGAGACCCAGTACTTC	CASSQTGLGETQYF
TRBV19	TRBD1	.	TRBJ1-1	TGTGCCAGTAGTATCCCGTTAAACAGGGGCGCTGAAGCTTTCTTT	CASSIPLNRGAEAFF
TRBV7-9	.	many	TRBJ1-1	TGTGCCAGCAGCTTAACGTCAAACACTGAAGCTTTCTTT	CASSLTSNTEAFF
TRBV5-1	TRBD2	.	TRBJ2-1	TGCGCCAGCAGCATTACTAGCGGTAGCTCCTACAATGAGCAGTTCTTC	CASSITSGSSYNEQFF
TRBV7-2	.	few	TRBJ2-4	TGTGCCAGCACTCCGGGACAACCAAACATTCAGTACTTC	CASTPGQPNIQYF
TRBV20-1	TRBD2	.	TRBJ2-7	TGCAGTGCTAGCGTACACGGGACTAGCGACTCCTACGAGCAGTACTTC	CSASVHGTSDSYEQYF
TRBV7-2	TRBD2	.	TRBJ2-5	TGTGCCAGCACCGAACTAGCGGACCAAGAGACCCAGTACTTC	CASTELADQETQYF
TRBV7-9	.	few	TRBJ1-2	TGTGCCAGCAGCCATCCCCGGACAGCCTATGGCTACACCTTC	CASSHPRTAYGYTF
TRBV7-9	TRBD1	few	TRBJ2-5	TGTGCCAGCAGCACCCTCGGACAGGGGGAAGAGACCCAGTACTTC	CASSTLGQGEETQYF
TRBV20-1	TRBD1	few	TRBJ2-7	TGCAGTGCTAGAGGGGCACGACAGGGCTCCTACGAGCAGTACTTC	CSARGARQGSYEQYF
TRBV5-1	.	.	TRBJ2-7	TGCGCCAGCAGCCCCGGGACCTCCAACGAGCAGTACTTC	CASSPGTSNEQYF
TRBV6-2/TRBV6-3	.	.	TRBJ1-4	TGTGCCAGCACCAGGCCGACAACTAATGAAAAACTGTTTTTT	CASTRPTTNEKLFF
TRBV6-4	.	.	TRBJ2-1	TGTGCCAGCAGTGAAGGGGACACCGTCCCTTACAATGAGCAGTTCTTC	CASSEGDTVPYNEQFF
TRBV12-3/TRBV12-4	TRBD2	.	TRBJ2-2	TGTGCCAGCAGTCCCCCGGGACTAGTGAACACCGGGGAGCTGTTTTTT	CASSPPGLVNTGELFF
TRBV3-1	TRBD1	many	TRBJ2-1	TGTGCCAGCAGCAGGGGGCAGGGGACAAATGAGCAGTTCTTC	CASSRGQGTNEQFF
TRBV10-3	.	few	TRBJ1-5	TGTGCCATCAGTGAGTCAGGGTTTGGCAATCAGCCCCAGCATTTT	CAISESGFGNQPQHF
TRBV5-1	.	few	TRBJ2-3	TGCGCCAGCAGCGAGCGCTCGGGGGCCCAGACCACAGATACGCAGTATTTT	CASSERSGAQTTDTQYF
TRBV30	.	many	TRBJ2-1	TGTGCCTGGAGTCCACCGCGAGGGCTAAATGAGCAGTTCTTC	CAWSPPRGLNEQFF
TRBV18	TRBD2	.	TRBJ2-7	TGTGCCAGCTCACGTCTAGCGGGAATCGACGAGCAGTACTTC	CASSRLAGIDEQYF
TRBV10-3	.	.	TRBJ2-3	TGTGCCATCAGCACTTCGAGCGGGGGCCGACAGGGGACAGATACGCAGTATTTT	CAISTSSGGRQGTDTQYF